Listed here are 24 T cell receptor beta chains from one sample, sequenced in a study of cytomegalovirus exposure and HLA in healthy donors. Primers: 60 Vbeta forward and 13 Jbeta reverse. The assay was immunoSEQ multiplex PCR, and TCRdb's table has in-frame clones only and misses some. The sample includes about 200,000 clones, 75% to 90% seen only once; the top ten take roughly 0.32%. Sequencing was performed on PBMCs. Every receptor here comes from a young woman in good health and CMV-seronegative.

Written as DNA, the CDR3 is TGTGCCAGCAGCTCCCGGGCTAGCGGGAATTACAATGAGCAGTTCTTC. Translated: CASSSRASGNYNEQFF. This chain connects TRBV13 to TRBJ2-1, with 9 bases aligning to TRBD2. This CDR3 contains 16 residues. Germline V gene data show CDR1 as PRHDT and CDR2 as FYEKMQ (reference sequence). The trim removed 4 bases at V and 4 bases at J, leaving 8 bases unmatched.

CDR3 loop: CASSLGQVKNIQYF. CDR3 sequence (DNA): TGCGCCAGCAGCTTGGGACAAGTAAAAAACATTCAGTACTTC. The J gene is TRBJ2-4, the V gene TRBV5-1; D unresolved. The CDR3 spans 14 residues. With 0 bases removed from V and 4 bases from J, the gap between germline ends came to 8 bases. Germline CDR1 and CDR2: SGHRS and YFSETQ.

The rearrangement uses TRBV5-4 and TRBJ2-7; 11 nucleotides line up with TRBD1. Germline loops: CDR1 SGHNT, CDR2 YYREEE (reference sequence). Trimming took 5 bases from V and 3 from J; bases not matched to a gene: 4. This CDR3 contains 14 residues. In DNA, the CDR3 is TGTGCCAGCAGTTCCGGGACAGGGGGCTACGAGCAGTACTTC. Translating it yields CASSSGTGGYEQYF. The whole variable domain, filled in from reference TRBV5-4 and TRBJ2-7, reads ETGVTQSPTHLIKTRGQQVTLRCSSQSGHNTVSWYQQALGQGPQFIFQYYREEENGRGNFPPRFSGLQFPNYSSELNVNALELDDSALYLCASSSGTGGYEQYFGPGTRLTVT.

The gene calls are TRBV19 and TRBJ2-5, with D perhaps TRBD2 (6 bases). The V and J ends lost 6 bases and 5 bases respectively, with 16 bases between them. Germline CDR1 and CDR2: LNHDA and SQIVND (reference sequence). CDR3 length equals 14 residues. In DNA, the CDR3 is TGTGCCAGTAGCCCGGGCGGGGTGTGGGAGACCCAGTACTTC. Its translation is CASSPGGVWETQYF.

The chain couples TRBV5-4 to TRBJ2-1; 14 positions match TRBD2. Germline CDR1 SGHNT, CDR2 YYREEE (reference sequence). The CDR3 sequence is 14 residues long. After removal of 7 bases from V and 6 bases from J, the junction contained 3 bases not matched to a gene. This CDR3 is CASGTSGSLNEQFF. CDR3 nucleotides: TGTGCCAGCGGGACTAGCGGGAGCCTCAATGAGCAGTTCTTC.

The genes are TRBV27 and TRBJ1-2; D is perhaps TRBD1 (5 bases). Germline V gives CDR1 MNHEY, CDR2 SMNVEV (reference sequence). The V end was cut by 7 bases, the J end by 0 bases, with 15 bases between. This CDR3 contains 15 residues. The CDR3 reads CASTPIRGSNYGYTF. Written as DNA, the CDR3 is TGTGCCAGCACCCCCATAAGGGGATCTAACTATGGCTACACCTTC.

The chain couples TRBV28 to TRBJ2-5; 13 positions match TRBD2. The J segment lost 2 bases and the V segment lost 6 bases, leaving 3 bases of the junction unmatched. The germline CDR1 and CDR2 sequences are MDHEN and SYDVKM. The CDR3 extends over 15 amino acids. The CDR3 here is CASREGLAGQETQYF. CDR3 nucleotides: TGTGCCAGCAGAGAGGGACTAGCGGGACAAGAGACCCAGTACTTC.

The chain combines TRBV2 with TRBJ2-7, with TRBD2 matching 7 bases. Trimming cost V 5 bases and J 7 bases; bases outside gene matches: 11. Germline CDR1 is SNHLY and CDR2 is FYNNEI. This CDR3 region has 14 residues. The CDR3: CASSSGGDAWEQYF. The CDR3 DNA follows: TGTGCCAGCAGTTCGGGGGGTGATGCCTGGGAGCAGTACTTC.

The chain employs TRBV5-1 and TRBJ1-5; D gene unclear. Trimming shortened V by 10 bases and J by 7 bases, and 18 bases separated the two germline ends. Germline-derived CDR1 and CDR2 are SGHRS and YFSETQ. The CDR3 is made up of 13 amino acids. CDR3 region: CALRAGCWQPQHF. The CDR3 DNA follows: TGCGCCCTCCGCGCGGGGTGTTGGCAGCCCCAGCATTTT.

The chain joins TRBV2 to TRBJ1-2; the D gene is possibly TRBD1 (5 bases). The CDR3 contains 14 residues. In germline, CDR1 is SNHLY, CDR2 FYNNEI. The V and J ends lost 6 bases and 8 bases respectively, with 19 bases between them. The CDR3 DNA follows: TGTGCCAGCAGACCACAGGCGAAGGGTAGAGGCTACACCTTC. Its protein is CASRPQAKGRGYTF.

The chain links TRBV13 to TRBJ2-6; TRBD2 is a possible D gene (6 bases). Germline lookup yields CDR1 PRHDT and CDR2 FYEKMQ (reference sequence). This CDR3 contains 18 residues. V shed 0 bases and J shed 4 bases, with 16 bases lying between them. The CDR3 bases are TGTGCCAGCAGCTTAGGCCTAAGGGGCGGGGTCGGGGCCAACGTCCTGACTTTC. This codes for CASSLGLRGGVGANVLTF.

This chain joins TRBV5-6 and TRBJ2-1; TRBD1 agrees at 7 bases. J gave up 2 bases and V 4 bases, and 6 bases lay outside the gene matches. The germline V gene encodes CDR1 SGHDT and CDR2 YYEEEE. The CDR3 length is 15 residues. This CDR3 reads CASSQGTAPYNEQFF. The CDR3 nucleotides are TGTGCCAGCAGCCAAGGGACAGCTCCCTACAATGAGCAGTTCTTC.

The gene calls are TRBV4-2 and TRBJ2-1; 7 nucleotides line up with TRBD2. Germline V CDR1 and CDR2: LGHNA, YNFKEQ. J gave up 4 bases and V 4 bases, and 10 bases lay outside the gene matches. The CDR3 totals 16 residues. In DNA, the CDR3 is TGTGCCAGCAGCCCAACCCTAGCGGCCTTATACAATGAGCAGTTCTTC. Translated: CASSPTLAALYNEQFF.

The chain has TRBV2 and TRBJ2-3, with 10 bases fitting TRBD1. This CDR3 is built from 15 residues. Germline assignment: CDR1 SNHLY and CDR2 FYNNEI. J lost 2 bases, V lost 4 bases, and 3 bases had no gene match. CDR3 DNA sequence: TGTGCCAGCAGTGGGACAGGGGGGCTCACAGATACGCAGTATTTT. Protein product: CASSGTGGLTDTQYF.

In this sample, this clone turned up once. The chain joins TRBV6-6 to TRBJ2-1; perhaps TRBD2 as D (5 bases). Germline-derived CDR1 and CDR2 are MNHNY and SVGAGI (reference sequence). The CDR3 loop spans 13 amino acids. V was pared by 5 bases and J by 4 bases, with 9 bases between. CDR3: CASSMTTYNEQFF. The CDR3, as DNA: TGTGCCAGCAGTATGACTACGTACAATGAGCAGTTCTTC.

The rearrangement links TRBV6-5 to TRBJ2-7; no firm D call. Germline V gene data show CDR1 as MNHEY and CDR2 as SVGAGI. Trimming removed 7 bases from V and 5 bases from J, with 18 bases in between. This CDR3 spans 14 amino acids. The CDR3 loop is CASKLYPSSDEQYF. Here the CDR3 DNA reads TGTGCCAGCAAGTTATACCCCTCGTCGGACGAGCAGTACTTC.

This clone has just one count. The rearrangement uses TRBV9 and TRBJ2-6, with D hard to call. V shed 4 bases and J shed 4 bases, with 6 bases lying between them. The CDR3 runs to 13 residues. The germline V gene encodes CDR1 SGDLS and CDR2 YYNGEE. CDR3 residues: CASSLAGANVLTF. The CDR3, as DNA: TGTGCCAGCAGCCTCGCGGGGGCCAACGTCCTGACTTTC.

This sequence joins TRBV18 and TRBJ2-7, with D maybe TRBD2 (5 bases). V lost 8 bases, J lost 6 bases, and 17 bases lay in between. This CDR3 comprises 13 residues. Germline V lookup: CDR1 KGHSH, CDR2 LQKENI. The CDR3 bases are TGTGCCAGCCAGGACTCCACCATGGCCGAGCAGTACTTC. This codes for CASQDSTMAEQYF. The full variable domain, with the rest looked up from reference TRBV18 and TRBJ2-7, is NAGVMQNPRHLVRRRGQEARLRCSPMKGHSHVYWYRQLPEEGLKFMVYLQKENIIDESGMPKERFSAEFPKEGPSILRIQQVVRGDSAAYFCASQDSTMAEQYFGPGTRLTVT.

The chain is built from TRBV19 and TRBJ2-3; no firm D call. Looked up from germline, CDR1 is LNHDA and CDR2 is SQIVND (reference sequence). V was clipped by 0 bases and J by 4 bases, with 5 bases between them. The CDR3 length is 13 residues. CDR3 in amino acids: CASSIDPSDTQYF. Here the CDR3 DNA reads TGTGCCAGTAGTATAGACCCGTCAGATACGCAGTATTTT.

The chain employs TRBV5-1 and TRBJ1-1; no clear D. CDR3 length: 14 amino acids. The germline CDR1 and CDR2 sequences are SGHRS and YFSETQ. V lost 4 bases to trimming and J lost 5 bases, with 15 bases between them. The CDR3 protein is CASSLLGPGTEAFF. The CDR3 DNA is TGCGCCAGCAGCCTACTCGGGCCGGGGACTGAAGCTTTCTTT.

This clone appeared once. The chain links TRBV18 to TRBJ2-1, with 12 positions matching TRBD2. The V segment lost 3 bases and the J segment 4 bases; nucleotides outside the gene matches: 1. The CDR3 extends over 15 amino acids. Germline V gene data show CDR1 as KGHSH and CDR2 as LQKENI. The CDR3 region has the DNA TGTGCCAGCTCACCGACTAGCGGGAGATACAATGAGCAGTTCTTC. Encoded protein: CASSPTSGRYNEQFF.

The rearrangement joins TRBV28 to TRBJ2-7; D perhaps matches TRBD1 (6 bases). V dropped 6 bases and J dropped 6 bases, with 21 bases sitting between them. CDR1 and CDR2 (germline): MDHEN, SYDVKM. This CDR3 is built from 15 residues. The CDR3 coding sequence is TGTGCCAGCAGCCACTACCCCGGACAGCCTAGCGAGCAGTACTTC. Protein: CASSHYPGQPSEQYF.

The V call is TRBV27, the J call TRBJ1-1; a weak D match, TRBD1 (5 bases). V lost 5 bases and J lost 0, with 7 bases in between. Germline loops: CDR1 MNHEY, CDR2 SMNVEV (reference sequence). The CDR3 covers 13 residues. CDR3 DNA: TGTGCCAGCAGTGTAGGGGTGAACACTGAAGCTTTCTTT. It encodes CASSVGVNTEAFF.

This chain uses TRBV2 with TRBJ2-7, with D possibly TRBD2 on 6 matching bases. This CDR3 contains 14 residues. Germline CDR1 reads SNHLY; CDR2 reads FYNNEI. Trimming cost V 4 bases and J 0 bases, with 10 bases left between them. CDR3 loop: CASSARRDSYEQYF. In nucleotides, the CDR3 is TGTGCCAGCAGTGCCAGGAGGGACTCCTACGAGCAGTACTTC. The full variable domain, in which reference TRBV2 and TRBJ2-7 provide the parts outside the CDR3, is EPEVTQTPSHQVTQMGQEVILRCVPISNHLYFYWYRQILGQKVEFLVSFYNNEISEKSEIFDDQFSVERPDGSNFTLKIRSTKLEDSAMYFCASSARRDSYEQYFGPGTRLTVT.